These T cell receptor beta chains were read from a single sample in a study of blood T cell repertoires in COVID-19. Profiling relied on immunoSEQ multiplex PCR, and the TCRdb table lists in-frame clones only, not all of them. This sample has some 150,000 clones, with about 80% found just once. Material: peripheral blood. The receptors were sampled from a human donor in a cohort sampled during active COVID-19. Each CDR3 is given with its conserved first and last residue. The D gene is left open where the match is weak. The size field is filled for only some rows; it gives once, few, many or a size class.

v_gene	abundance	j_gene	d_gene	CDR3nt	CDR3aa
TRBV7-9	.	TRBJ1-5	.	TGTGCCAGCAGCTCCGCATGGTCTCGGGAGCCCCAGCATTTT	CASSSAWSREPQHF
TRBV24-1	.	TRBJ2-3	TRBD1	TGTGCCACCAGTGACTCGGGACAGGGGGCGACAGATACGCAGTATTTT	CATSDSGQGATDTQYF
TRBV10-3	few	TRBJ2-1	TRBD2	TGTGCCATCAGTGAGTCGAATCTACAGCGGGGGAATGAGCAGTTCTTC	CAISESNLQRGNEQFF
TRBV6-5	.	TRBJ1-2	.	TGTGCCAGCAGTCCCCAGGGCTATGGCTACACCTTC	CASSPQGYGYTF
TRBV6-1	.	TRBJ2-5	.	TGTGCCAGCAGTGAAGGGAGGCTCCGTGAGACCCAGTACTTC	CASSEGRLRETQYF
TRBV27	.	TRBJ2-3	TRBD1	TGTGCCAGCAGGCCGACAGGGGAAACAGATACGCAGTATTTT	CASRPTGETDTQYF
TRBV5-1	once	TRBJ2-3	.	TGCGCCAGCAGCTTAGAGGAAACTAGCACAGATACGCAGTATTTT	CASSLEETSTDTQYF
TRBV7-2	.	TRBJ2-7	TRBD2	TGTGCCAGCAGCTTAGGGGCTAGCGGGGCCCGATCGTACTTC	CASSLGASGARSYF
TRBV6-5	.	TRBJ1-1	.	TGTGCCAGCAGTTACGCGGGTGAGACTGAAGCTTTCTTT	CASSYAGETEAFF
TRBV19	.	TRBJ1-5	.	TGTGCCAGTAGTTCGGGACACTATCAGCCCCAGCATTTT	CASSSGHYQPQHF
TRBV5-5	.	TRBJ1-2	TRBD1	TGTGCCAGCAGCTTGATTGGTGGGACAGGGAACTATGGCTACACCTTC	CASSLIGGTGNYGYTF
TRBV28	many	TRBJ1-2	TRBD1	TGTGCCAGCAGTTTAGGGACAGGGGGCTATGGCTACACCTTC	CASSLGTGGYGYTF
TRBV6-5	.	TRBJ1-2	TRBD1	TGTGCCAGCAGCCCAGGGGGCGCACGGTATGGCTACACCTTC	CASSPGGARYGYTF